The 15 T cell receptor delta chains in this list originate from one sample, sequenced in a study of DNA immune sequencing with unique molecular identifiers (TCRdb year 2020). The library was prepared using multiplex PCR. Instrument used: Illumina MiniSeq. A 32-plex assay with primers for all 8 TRDV and 4 TRDJ genes covering the CDR3 was used to amplify genomic DNA. A 12-nucleotide UMI was introduced during roughly 3 barcoding PCR cycles, after which a second PCR was performed with Illumina adapter primers. TCRdb processed the public reads again with the CATT caller, after which rows with matching DNA were combined. This sample is represented by around 5,400 delta-chain clones; 9.5% to 13% of them were singletons. Roughly 53% of the sample is in the top ten clones. What was sequenced was gamma-delta T cells enriched from blood buffy coat, or unenriched PBMCs (not recorded which). The receptors stem from a human donor in good health.

This clone was detected only a few times. The likely explanation is a read error, given a far larger clone one base away. Other nucleotide sequences in the sample specify the same CDR3. The chain employs TRDV2 and TRDJ1; a possible D gene is TRDD3 (5 bases). This CDR3 has 15 amino acids. The V and J ends lost 3 bases and 1 base respectively, with 14 bases between them. Looked up from germline, CDR1 is GEAIGNYY and CDR2 is EKD. The CDR3 here is CACDPVIRRTDKLIF. CDR3 nucleotide sequence: TGTGCCTGTGACCCCGTTATACGGCGCACCGATAAACTCATCTTT.

With regard to this clone: Translating this DNA gives a protein that differs at residue 15 from the TCRdb one, which belongs to a much larger clone; a read error is likely, and the protein shown is this translation. J is TRDJ1 and V is TRDV2; 12 bases fit TRDD3. Germline values: CDR1 GEAIGNYY, CDR2 EKD. CDR3 length equals 18 residues. In DNA, the CDR3 is TGTGCCTGTGACCTTCTGGGGGATACGCTTCTTACCACCGATAGACTCATCTTT. Translating it yields CACDLLGDTLLTTDRLIF.

The rearrangement uses TRDV1 and TRDJ1, with TRDD3 identical over 8 bases. The J gene, absent from TCRdb, was called here by matching the DNA to germline. This CDR3 spans 25 amino acids. The germline V gene encodes CDR1 TSWWSYY and CDR2 QGS. The V and J ends lost 0 bases and 0 bases, in that order; junction bases with no gene match: 30. In DNA form, the CDR3 reads TGTGCTCTTGGGGAACTAGAAAGTGTCCTAATGCAGTCAAGGTACTGGGGGGTCTACACCGATAAACTCATCTTT. Translating it yields CALGELESVLMQSRYWGVYTDKLIF.

This clone turned up a few times. This likely came from a read error, as a far larger clone is one base away. The sample contains more than one DNA sequence encoding this CDR3. This chain uses TRDV2 with TRDJ1, with TRDD3 identical over 7 bases. Germline V gives CDR1 GEAIGNYY, CDR2 EKD. This CDR3 is 15 amino acids long. With 7 bases clipped from V and 0 bases from J, the junction kept 10 bases outside the gene matches. The CDR3 sequence: CACDLLGTDTDKLIF. In nucleotides, the CDR3 is TGTGCCTGCGACCTACTGGGGACAGACACCGATAAACTCATCTTT.

Notes on this clone: A far larger clone differs by one base, so this is likely a read error. This chain joins TRDV2 and TRDJ1; 10 nucleotides align to TRDD3. Germline CDR1 reads GEAIGNYY; CDR2 reads EKD. This CDR3 contains 16 residues. CDR3 protein: CACDSLLGDYTGKLIF. For the CDR3, the DNA is TGTGCCTGTGACTCCCTACTGGGGGATTACACCGGTAAACTCATCTTT.

This clone was detected a few times. This chain uses TRDV2 with TRDJ3, with D tentatively TRDD3 (5 bases). Germline V lookup: CDR1 GEAIGNYY, CDR2 EKD. V was pared by 2 bases and J by 0 bases, with 16 bases between. CDR3 length: 19 residues. The CDR3 DNA reads TGTGCCTGTGACAACTCAGGGGGCCCTAGCTCCTGGGACACCCGACAGATGTTTTTC. It encodes CACDNSGGPSSWDTRQMFF.

To note about this clone: TCRdb lists the protein of a much larger clone for this DNA, which differs at residue 14, so this is likely a read error; the protein given here is translated from the DNA itself. The chain recombines TRDV2 with TRDJ1; 13 bases match TRDD3. CDR1 and CDR2 (germline): GEAIGNYY, EKD. The CDR3 runs 18 residues. V shed 1 base, J shed 7 bases, and the junction held 14 bases outside the gene matches. CDR3 residues: CACDTLSTGGYGAGKLIF. Written as DNA, the CDR3 is TGTGCCTGTGACACTCTAAGTACTGGGGGATACGGCGCCGGTAAACTCATCTTT.

J gene TRDJ1 was identified, but the V gene was not called. The CDR3 has 15 residues. This CDR3 is CALGERPGSTDKLIF. The CDR3 bases are TGTGCTCTTGGGGAACGCCCGGGGAGCACCGATAAACTCATCTTT.

The table lists this clone with a few counts. TCRdb records a much larger clone's protein for this DNA, with a difference at residue 7 that likely arises from a read error; the protein given is the translation of the DNA. This chain uses TRDV2 with TRDJ1; D is unresolved. The CDR3 sequence is 14 residues long. Germline loops: CDR1 GEAIGNYY, CDR2 EKD. Trimming removed 4 bases at V and 0 bases at J, with 11 bases between. The CDR3 nucleotides read TGTGCCTGTGATTCGGTAGATAACACCGATAAACTCATCTTT. It encodes CACDSVDNTDKLIF.

This clone was observed a few times. One base separates it from a far larger clone, so it is likely a read error. The same CDR3 arises from other DNA sequences in this sample as well. This chain links TRDV2 with TRDJ1, with D hard to call. The CDR3 is 14 amino acids. The germline gives CDR1 GEAIGNYY, CDR2 EKD. Trimming took off 3 bases at V and 5 bases at J, with 15 bases between the two ends. As DNA, the CDR3 is TGTGCCTGTGACGACCTTACAGCCACTGATAAACTCATCTTT. It encodes CACDDLTATDKLIF.

A few counts support this clone. TCRdb assigns this DNA the protein of a much larger clone, which departs from its translation at residue 15; this likely reflects a read error, and the protein shown comes from translating the DNA. J is TRDJ1 and V is TRDV2; 8 bases map to TRDD2. CDR1 and CDR2 from the germline V gene are GEAIGNYY and EKD. CDR3 size: 18 residues. This CDR3 reads CACDTVGTSYPYTDILIF. CDR3 nucleotides: TGTGCCTGTGACACCGTGGGGACTTCCTACCCGTACACCGATATACTCATCTTT.

This clone is medium-sized by share. V and J are TRDV2 and TRDJ1; the match to TRDD3 covers 8 bases. V trimming: 1 base; J trimming: 2 bases; junction bases outside the gene matches: 5. Germline loops: CDR1 GEAIGNYY, CDR2 EKD. The CDR3 extends over 15 amino acids. The DNA for the CDR3 is TGTGCCTGTGACACTCTGGGGGAACTGACCGATAAACTCATCTTT. Its protein is CACDTLGELTDKLIF.

Concerning this clone: With a far larger clone one base away, a read error is the likely cause. This sample includes further DNA sequences coding for the same CDR3. CDR3 loop: CACDTLTGGHDTDKLIF. The CDR3 region has the DNA TGTGCCTGTGACACCTTAACAGGGGGGCATGACACCGATAAACTCATCTTT. This chain connects TRDV2 to TRDJ1; D possibly corresponds to TRDD3 (5 bases). The CDR3 has 17 amino acids. The V end lost 0 bases, the J end lost 0 bases, and 16 bases lay between the germline ends. CDR1 is GEAIGNYY and CDR2 is EKD in the germline V gene.

About this clone itself: TCRdb's protein, taken from a much larger clone, differs from this DNA's translation at residue 10, likely owing to a read error; the protein displayed comes from the DNA. This chain uses TRDV2 with TRDJ1; D possibly corresponds to TRDD3 (5 bases). With 0 bases removed from V and 4 bases from J, the gap between germline ends came to 14 bases. Germline-derived CDR1 and CDR2 are GEAIGNYY and EKD. The CDR3 totals 15 residues. CDR3 residues: CACDTVGGRIDKLIF. The CDR3 bases are TGTGCCTGTGACACCGTCGGGGGTCGCATCGATAAACTCATCTTT.

The table lists this clone with a few counts. J is TRDJ1 and V is TRDV1, with 9 bases matching TRDD3. With 2 bases clipped from V and 3 bases from J, the junction kept 16 bases outside the gene matches. Germline values: CDR1 TSWWSYY, CDR2 QGS. The CDR3 has 19 residues. The CDR3 sequence: CALGEVRLGDLVRADKLIF. DNA of the CDR3: TGTGCTCTTGGGGAAGTACGGCTGGGGGATCTAGTTCGCGCCGATAAACTCATCTTT.